This TCR beta chain is drawn from a study of T cell responses to AZD1222 COVID-19 vaccine. General study results and limits: Donor demographics were predominantly white British with a female majority; clonal diversity may be underestimated. At study baseline, merely six AZD1222 recipients were seropositive.

Generated by immunoSEQ multiplex PCR, the TCRdb table keeps only in-frame clones and is missing some. The sample has over 120,000 clones, 90% to 95% seen once. A note on this clone: The target antigen is unknown.

The CDR3 is 16 amino acids. Germline CDR1 is LNHNV and CDR2 is YYDKDF (reference sequence). The V segment lost 2 bases and the J segment 5 bases; nucleotides outside the gene matches: 8. Sequenced here: peripheral blood, sampled on day 0 of AZD1222 vaccination. This TCR was recovered from an adult in good health. The chain uses TRBV15 and TRBJ2-1, with 8 positions matching TRBD1. The CDR3 here is CATSRLDRGFNNEQFF. The CDR3 DNA is TGTGCCACCAGCAGACTAGACAGGGGCTTCAACAATGAGCAGTTCTTC.